The 26 T cell receptor beta chains below all came from one sample that was sequenced in a study of monozygotic twins with inflammatory bowel disease. From the 5' RACE reads, TCRdb lists one entry per CDR3 protein and no DNA. The sample is made up of about 110,000 distinct CDR3 sequences, and the top ten hold roughly 12% of it. The sequenced sample consisted of blood. The receptors were sampled from a human donor with ulcerative colitis or Crohn's disease, or a healthy co-twin of an affected twin (not recorded which).

The CDR3 region is CASSLWGYTDTQYF. This chain joins TRBV5-5 and TRBJ2-3. The CDR3 extends over 14 amino acids. The germline V gene encodes CDR1 SGHKS and CDR2 YYEKEE (reference sequence).

This chain uses TRBV29-1 with TRBJ2-3; absent DNA, TCRdb's TRBD1 call cannot be checked. Looked up from germline, CDR1 is SQVTM and CDR2 is ANQGSEA. This CDR3 is 15 amino acids long. The CDR3 spells CSALETRRGADTQYF.

The J gene is TRBJ2-2, the V gene TRBV7-6; TCRdb returns TRBD2, unconfirmable since there is no DNA. Germline V CDR1 and CDR2: SGHVS, FNYEAQ. The CDR3 has 18 residues. The CDR3 here is CASSLIPSGRANTGELFF.

The chain combines TRBV23-1 with TRBJ2-1; the D gene TCRdb calls, TRBD1, cannot be checked with no DNA. TRBV23-1 qualifies as an ORF whose function is uncertain. There are 15 residues in the CDR3. The CDR3: CASSYSRKGFNEQFF.

The chain links TRBV14 to TRBJ1-1. From germline, CDR1 is SGHDN and CDR2 FVKESK. This CDR3 is built from 15 residues. CDR3 amino acids: CASSQDIGVRTEAFF.

The chain joins TRBV11-1 to TRBJ1-1. Germline values: CDR1 SGHAT, CDR2 FQDESV (reference sequence). CDR3 size: 18 residues. The CDR3 protein is CASSLNFGGRGEGTEAFF. The variable domain in full, with the rest retrieved from reference TRBV11-1 and TRBJ1-1, is EAEVAQSPRYKITEKSQAVAFWCDPISGHATLYWYRQILGQGPELLVQFQDESVVDDSQLPKDRFSAERLKGVDSTLKIQPAELGDSAMYLCASSLNFGGRGEGTEAFFGQGTRLTVV.

CDR3 in amino acids: CSARGSGGLNSPLHF. This chain links TRBV20-1 with TRBJ1-6; TCRdb picks TRBD1, but there is no DNA to check that call. The CDR3 covers 15 residues. Germline V CDR1 and CDR2: DFQATT, SNEGSKA (reference sequence).

The gene calls are TRBV9 and TRBJ2-1; there is no DNA to check the TCRdb D call of TRBD1. There are 15 residues in the CDR3. Germline assignment: CDR1 SGDLS and CDR2 YYNGEE. CDR3 protein: CASSIRGQGANEQFF.

The J gene is TRBJ1-2, the V gene TRBV12-3 or TRBV12-4; absent DNA, TCRdb's TRBD1 call cannot be checked. This CDR3 spans 15 amino acids. This CDR3 reads CASSLGTGAIYGYTF.

The rearrangement uses TRBV4-3 and TRBJ2-7; TCRdb picks TRBD2, but there is no DNA to check that call. The CDR3 consists of 15 residues. CDR1 and CDR2 (germline): LGHNA, YSLEER. CDR3 residues: CASSQEEGSSYEQYF.

This sequence joins TRBV27 and TRBJ1-6. Per the germline V gene, CDR1 is MNHEY and CDR2 is SMNVEV (reference sequence). The CDR3 has 16 amino acids. This CDR3 reads CASSPSLAGKNSPLHF.

This sequence joins TRBV3-1 and TRBJ2-3. CDR1 and CDR2 (germline): LGHDT, YNNKEL (reference sequence). The CDR3 totals 15 residues. The chain's CDR3 is CASSQDRRITDTQYF.

The chain combines TRBV28 with TRBJ1-1; TCRdb gives TRBD1 as the D gene, but with no DNA this cannot be confirmed. The CDR3 runs 14 residues. Germline loops: CDR1 MDHEN, CDR2 SYDVKM. Here the CDR3 reads CASRDRGVNTEAFF.

The chain joins TRBV4-2 to TRBJ2-7; absent DNA, TCRdb's TRBD2 call cannot be checked. The V gene's germline CDR1 is LGHNA and CDR2 YNFKEQ. CDR3 length equals 17 residues. CDR3 protein: CASSQDLGTSGITEQYF.

The chain recombines TRBV20-1 with TRBJ2-3. The length of the CDR3 is 15 residues. CDR1 DFQATT and CDR2 SNEGSKA come from the germline V gene (reference sequence). CDR3 in amino acids: CSARQSAVGTDTQYF.

The chain carries TRBV12-3 or TRBV12-4 and TRBJ2-2; TCRdb designates TRBD1, a call that cannot be tested without DNA. The CDR3 is 14 residues long. Here the CDR3 reads CASDVGQGAGELFF.

The chain is built from TRBV12-5 and TRBJ1-1. In germline, CDR1 is LGHNT, CDR2 FRNRAP. CDR3 length: 12 amino acids. CDR3 sequence reads: CASGLGSSEAFF.

The rearrangement joins TRBV7-9 to TRBJ2-2. The CDR3 has 16 amino acids. Looked up from germline, CDR1 is SEHNR and CDR2 is FQNEAQ (reference sequence). The CDR3 sequence: CASSSTVRPNTGELFF.

The chain is built from TRBV20-1 and TRBJ1-1. This CDR3 spans 16 amino acids. The germline V gene has CDR1 DFQATT and CDR2 SNEGSKA (reference sequence). CDR3 in amino acids: CSAEVNNHLMNTEAFF.

The gene calls are TRBV20-1 and TRBJ1-3; TCRdb proposes TRBD1, but this gene call is untestable without DNA. CDR1 is DFQATT, CDR2 SNEGSKA, per germline (reference sequence). This CDR3 comprises 13 residues. The CDR3 sequence: CSARGRAGNTIYF.

The chain links TRBV20-1 to TRBJ1-3. This CDR3 spans 14 amino acids. Germline V gene data show CDR1 as DFQATT and CDR2 as SNEGSKA (reference sequence). The CDR3 reads CSADPGLYGNTIYF.

This chain uses TRBV5-1 with TRBJ1-6; lacking DNA, the TRBD1 call made by TCRdb goes unchecked. The germline V gene encodes CDR1 SGHRS and CDR2 YFSETQ. CDR3 length equals 14 residues. The CDR3 here is CASSAGQGRSPLHF. The full variable domain, in which reference TRBV5-1 and TRBJ1-6 provide the parts outside the CDR3, is KAGVTQTPRYLIKTRGQQVTLSCSPISGHRSVSWYQQTPGQGLQFLFEYFSETQRNKGNFPGRFSGRQFSNSRSEMNVSTLELGDSALYLCASSAGQGRSPLHFGNGTRLTVT.

This chain uses TRBV2 with TRBJ1-4; the D call from TCRdb, TRBD1, cannot be confirmed without DNA. Looked up from germline, CDR1 is SNHLY and CDR2 is FYNNEI. The CDR3 totals 15 residues. CDR3: CASSEARGLVEKLFF.

This chain joins TRBV7-2 and TRBJ1-2. Germline CDR1 and CDR2: SGHTA and FQGNSA. The CDR3 loop spans 15 amino acids. The CDR3 sequence: CASSPSPRLPYGYTF.

The chain employs TRBV4-1 and TRBJ2-3. The CDR3 runs 12 residues. Looked up from germline, CDR1 is MGHRA and CDR2 is YSYEKL. The CDR3 loop is CASSHPTDTQYF.

This chain uses TRBV12-3 or TRBV12-4 with TRBJ2-3; the TCRdb D gene call, TRBD2, has no DNA to confirm it. This CDR3 region has 16 residues. The CDR3 protein is CASSLRLAGETDTQYF.